These T cell receptor beta chains were read from a single sample in a study of T-cell reconstitution after alpha-beta-depleted transplantation in children. TCRdb reprocessed the PCR reads with MiXCR, giving one entry per CDR3 protein. The table includes fewer than 95,000 distinct CDR3 sequences, 9.5% to 15% detected once. Sequencing used PBMCs from the stem cell graft donor, obtained from the stem cell graft. These receptors were collected from a human donor who donated a stem cell graft to a child with inherited bone marrow failure. Each CDR3 is given with its conserved first and last residue. A D gene is named only where the DNA matches it firmly. The size entry is marked missing in some rows and otherwise reads once, few, many or a size class.

.	TRBD1	TRBJ2-1	TRBV18	TGTGCCAGCTCACCACCCCGGGACAGAGACTACAATGAGCAGTTCTTC	CASSPPRDRDYNEQFF
few	.	TRBJ2-3	TRBV20-1	TGCAGTGCTTCGGGACCCTACACAGATACGCAGTATTTT	CSASGPYTDTQYF
many	TRBD1	TRBJ2-2	TRBV5-6	TGTGCCAGCAGCTCCGGGACAGCGAACACCGGGGAGCTGTTTTTT	CASSSGTANTGELFF
many	.	TRBJ1-1	TRBV5-1	TGCGCCAGCAGCAAGACAGGGAACACTGAAGCTTTCTTT	CASSKTGNTEAFF
many	TRBD2	TRBJ2-2	TRBV5-1	TGCGCCAGCAGCTCCGGGGGGGCCAACACCGGGGAGCTGTTTTTT	CASSSGGANTGELFF
.	.	TRBJ1-4	TRBV29-1	TGCAGCGTTGGAGGGCCGGGACTTCGAGGGGAAAAACTGTTTTTT	CSVGGPGLRGEKLFF
many	TRBD2	TRBJ2-5	TRBV11-1	TGTGCCAGCAGCTCCACCCCCGGACTAGCGGGGGGGGGAGAGACCCAGTACTTC	CASSSTPGLAGGGETQYF
many	TRBD2	TRBJ2-1	TRBV7-8	TGTGCCAGCAGCTACGGGCCTAGCGGGGAATACAATGAGCAGTTCTTC	CASSYGPSGEYNEQFF
many	TRBD2	TRBJ2-1	TRBV29-1	TGCAGCGATAGACTAGCGGGATTCTACAATGAGCAGTTCTTC	CSDRLAGFYNEQFF
.	.	TRBJ2-1	TRBV19	TGTGCCAGTATGGGTCGCTCCTACAATGAGCAGTTCTTC	CASMGRSYNEQFF
many	TRBD1	TRBJ1-2	TRBV5-4	TGTGCCAGCAGCCCCGAGGACAGGGCGGCTGGCTACACCTTC	CASSPEDRAAGYTF
many	TRBD2	TRBJ2-2	TRBV6-2/TRBV6-3	TGTGCCAGCAGTCCTGACGGACTAGCCGGCGGGGAGCTGTTTTTT	CASSPDGLAGGELFF
few	.	TRBJ1-2	TRBV28	TGTGCCAGCAGACCCGGACAGAACAACTATGGCTACACCTTC	CASRPGQNNYGYTF
.	.	TRBJ1-5	TRBV7-9	TGTGCCAGCAGCCCCACAGGGAAGGCTCAGCCCCAGCATTTT	CASSPTGKAQPQHF
.	TRBD1	TRBJ1-1	TRBV2	TGTGCCAGCAGTGAAGGGACAGGCCGGTGGGTAGAAGCTTTCTTT	CASSEGTGRWVEAFF
many	TRBD2	TRBJ2-7	TRBV5-1	TGCGCCAGCAGCATAGGGACTAGCGGGAGCTACGAGCAGTACTTC	CASSIGTSGSYEQYF
many	.	TRBJ2-5	TRBV5-1	TGCGCCAGCAGCTTAGAACCATCGTCGGAGACCCAGTACTTC	CASSLEPSSETQYF
many	.	TRBJ2-5	TRBV18	TGTGCCAGCTCACCACCGTCGAAACAAGAGACCCAGTACTTC	CASSPPSKQETQYF
many	TRBD1	TRBJ2-7	TRBV29-1	TGCAGCGTGCGGACAGGGAGCTCCTACGAGCAGTACTTC	CSVRTGSSYEQYF
many	.	TRBJ2-5	TRBV6-6	TGTGCCAGCAGTTACTTACCCTTCGAGACCCAGTACTTC	CASSYLPFETQYF